A selection of T cell receptor beta chains follows, all from one sample in a study. Data came from immunoSEQ multiplex PCR; TCRdb stores just in-frame clones and leaves some out. This sample has under 65,000 clones, with 80% to 95% found just once. Sample: PBMCs. These receptors were obtained from a man aged 35 to 55 with rheumatoid arthritis. CDR3s include the opening cysteine and the closing phenylalanine or tryptophan. Fields, in order: CDR3 DNA, CDR3 protein, V gene, CDR3 length, clone size, D gene, J gene. D genes are given only for firm matches. Clone size appears in some rows only: once, few, many, or a class for an expanded clone.

DNA: TGTGCCACCAGTGACCGCCGGGGGATCTTCTACAATGAGCAGTTCTTC
CDR3: CATSDRRGIFYNEQFF
V: TRBV24-1
length: 16
size: NA
D: NA
J: TRBJ2-1

DNA: TGTGCCAGCAGCTGGGGTCTTCAAGAGACCCAGTACTTC
CDR3: CASSWGLQETQYF
V: TRBV5-6
length: 13
size: NA
D: NA
J: TRBJ2-5

DNA: TGCGCCAGCAGCTTGCATAGCAATCAGCCCCAGCATTTT
CDR3: CASSLHSNQPQHF
V: TRBV5-1
length: 13
size: NA
D: NA
J: TRBJ1-5

DNA: TGTGCCAGCAGCCAATCATATCAGAGAGAAAAAGCTAACTATGGCTACACCTTC
CDR3: CASSQSYQREKANYGYTF
V: TRBV3-1/TRBV3-2
length: 18
size: NA
D: NA
J: TRBJ1-2

DNA: TGTGCCAGCTCTGGGGCCAACGTCCTGACTTTC
CDR3: CASSGANVLTF
V: TRBV27
length: 11
size: NA
D: NA
J: TRBJ2-6

DNA: TGTGCCACCAGTGATTTGAGGCTCACGGGTCAAGAGACCCAGTACTTC
CDR3: CATSDLRLTGQETQYF
V: TRBV24-1
length: 16
size: NA
D: NA
J: TRBJ2-5

DNA: TGTGCCAGCTCGGCGGGACAGTACGGTCAGCCCCAGCATTTT
CDR3: CASSAGQYGQPQHF
V: TRBV18
length: 14
size: NA
D: TRBD1
J: TRBJ1-5

DNA: TGCGCCAGCAGCTCGTTAACAGGGTCGGCCTACAATGAGCAGTTCTTC
CDR3: CASSSLTGSAYNEQFF
V: TRBV5-1
length: 16
size: NA
D: NA
J: TRBJ2-1

DNA: TGTGCCAGCTTGGACAGGACACAGTATGGCTACACCTTC
CDR3: CASLDRTQYGYTF
V: TRBV6-5
length: 13
size: NA
D: TRBD1
J: TRBJ1-2

DNA: TGTGCCAGCAGCCAAACCCCCTTGGAAACCGGGGAGCTGTTTTTT
CDR3: CASSQTPLETGELFF
V: TRBV4-2
length: 15
size: NA
D: NA
J: TRBJ2-2

DNA: TGTGCCAGCACCTCTGGACAGTTCACCGGGGAGCTGTTTTTT
CDR3: CASTSGQFTGELFF
V: TRBV27
length: 14
size: NA
D: NA
J: TRBJ2-2

DNA: TGTGCCAGCAGCCTCATTGACAGGTATCCCGCTGAAGCTTTCTTT
CDR3: CASSLIDRYPAEAFF
V: TRBV5-4
length: 15
size: NA
D: NA
J: TRBJ1-1

DNA: TGTGCCAGCAGCGTAGCACCGGACAGGGTGGCAGCTTTCTTT
CDR3: CASSVAPDRVAAFF
V: TRBV9
length: 14
size: NA
D: TRBD1
J: TRBJ1-1

DNA: TGTGTAGGGGCTAGCTTCGAGCAGTACTTC
CDR3: CVGASFEQYF
V: TRBV21-1
length: 10
size: NA
D: NA
J: TRBJ2-7

DNA: TGTGCCAGCAGTTTACAGGGCCCCTTCTACGAGCAGTACTTC
CDR3: CASSLQGPFYEQYF
V: TRBV6-2/TRBV6-3
length: 14
size: NA
D: NA
J: TRBJ2-7

DNA: TGTGCCAGCAGCACTGGGGCTGTGGGGACCCAGTACTTC
CDR3: CASSTGAVGTQYF
V: TRBV21-1
length: 13
size: NA
D: NA
J: TRBJ2-5

DNA: TGTGCCACCAGCAGACCAGCCGCGGGTTCACCCCTCCACTTT
CDR3: CATSRPAAGSPLHF
V: TRBV15
length: 14
size: NA
D: NA
J: TRBJ1-6

DNA: TGTGCCACCAGTGATCCGGGGACAGGGGAAGAGACCCAGTACTTC
CDR3: CATSDPGTGEETQYF
V: TRBV24-1
length: 15
size: once
D: TRBD1
J: TRBJ2-5

DNA: TGTGCCAGCAGCGTAGTGGGTAGCGGGGGCCCTATGGACACCGGGGAGCTGTTTTTT
CDR3: CASSVVGSGGPMDTGELFF
V: TRBV9
length: 19
size: NA
D: TRBD2
J: TRBJ2-2

DNA: TGCGCCAGCAGCCCGGACAGTACCAACACTGAAGCTTTCTTT
CDR3: CASSPDSTNTEAFF
V: TRBV5-1
length: 14
size: NA
D: NA
J: TRBJ1-1

DNA: TGTGCCAGCAGCCAAGATCCGGGCGGGGTACGGGAAGCTTTCTTT
CDR3: CASSQDPGGVREAFF
V: TRBV3-1/TRBV3-2
length: 15
size: NA
D: NA
J: TRBJ1-1

DNA: TGTGCCAGCAGTCCCGGGGACACGGGGAACACTGAAGCTTTCTTT
CDR3: CASSPGDTGNTEAFF
V: TRBV2
length: 15
size: once
D: NA
J: TRBJ1-1